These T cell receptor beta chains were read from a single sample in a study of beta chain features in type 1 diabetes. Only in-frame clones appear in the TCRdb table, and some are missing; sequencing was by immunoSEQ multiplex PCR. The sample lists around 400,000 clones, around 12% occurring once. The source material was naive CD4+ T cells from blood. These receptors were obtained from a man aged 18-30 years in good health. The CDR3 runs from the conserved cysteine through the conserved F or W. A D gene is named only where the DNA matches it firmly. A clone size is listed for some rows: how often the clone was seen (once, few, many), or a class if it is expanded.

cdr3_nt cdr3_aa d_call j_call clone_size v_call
TGCGCCAGCAGCCAAGAATTTAGCGAATTCCGGCTCATAGCCAAAAACATTCAGTACTTC CASSQEFSEFRLIAKNIQYF NA TRBJ2-4 few TRBV4-3
TGTGCCAGCAGTTACGGGGGGGGCTCCTACGAGCAGTACTTC CASSYGGGSYEQYF TRBD2 TRBJ2-7 few TRBV6-5
TGCGCCAGCAGCCAAGATCTACGAGACAGGTCCTACGAGCAGTACTTC CASSQDLRDRSYEQYF NA TRBJ2-7 NA TRBV4-3
TGTGCCAGCAGCTTATTGGCAGGGGAAGAAACCCAGTACTTC CASSLLAGEETQYF NA TRBJ2-5 NA TRBV7-9
TGCGCCAGCAGCTTGGGAGCGGGTGTAAACACTGAAGCTTTCTTT CASSLGAGVNTEAFF NA TRBJ1-1 NA TRBV5-1
TGTGCCAGCAGCGAGGGGGCCGGGGTAGGCGAGCAGTACTTC CASSEGAGVGEQYF TRBD1 TRBJ2-7 NA TRBV11-2
TGTGCCAGCGCCCCGGGACAGGGGGCAGTCGGGGAGCTGTTTTTT CASAPGQGAVGELFF TRBD1 TRBJ2-2 NA TRBV6-1
TGTGCCAGCAGCGTCGGGACAGGGTTTCAAGAGACCCAGTACTTC CASSVGTGFQETQYF TRBD1 TRBJ2-5 NA TRBV9
TGTGCCAGCAGTCCCCACCTGGGCGGGGGCACAGATACGCAGTATTTT CASSPHLGGGTDTQYF NA TRBJ2-3 NA TRBV6-6
TGTGCCAGCAGCCCACTAGCGGTGGGAGTCAATGAGCAGTTCTTC CASSPLAVGVNEQFF TRBD2 TRBJ2-1 NA TRBV6-5
TGCGCCGGTAGAAAAGGGGCATGTAACTACAATGAGCAGTTCTTC CAGRKGACNYNEQFF NA TRBJ2-1 NA TRBV23-1
TGTGCCAGCAGCTTTGGAGCCGGGACAGGGGGCTTTAATGAAAAACTGTTTTTT CASSFGAGTGGFNEKLFF TRBD1 TRBJ1-4 NA TRBV7-9
TGTGCCAGCAGCCCATCCACAGGGAACACTGAAGCTTTCTTT CASSPSTGNTEAFF NA TRBJ1-1 few TRBV13
TGTGCCTGGAGTGCGGGAGTCGGCTACAATGAGCAGTTCTTC CAWSAGVGYNEQFF NA TRBJ2-1 few TRBV30
TGTGCCAGTAGTATTGGGGACTCAGCCTTTCGGGAGCAGTTCTTC CASSIGDSAFREQFF NA TRBJ2-1 NA TRBV19
TGTGCCAGCAGCTTTATCGGGACTAGCAGATACAATGAGCAGTTCTTC CASSFIGTSRYNEQFF TRBD2 TRBJ2-1 few TRBV9
TGCGCCAGCAGCCGACAACCGCTCGAGCCCCAGCATTTT CASSRQPLEPQHF NA TRBJ1-5 few TRBV4-3
TGTGCCAGCAGCGTAGGTTTGCGGGGGTCCTACGAGCAGTACTTC CASSVGLRGSYEQYF TRBD2 TRBJ2-7 NA TRBV9
TGTGCCACCCAAGGTCGCCAGGGTGAAGAGCAGTACTTC CATQGRQGEEQYF NA TRBJ2-7 few TRBV10-3
TGTGCCAGCAGCGTATCGTGGATCGGGAATTCACCCCTCCACTTT CASSVSWIGNSPLHF NA TRBJ1-6 NA TRBV9
TGTGCTAGCAGCAGACAGGCGTCGGGGGAGACCCAGTACTTC CASSRQASGETQYF NA TRBJ2-5 NA TRBV7-7
TGTGCCAGCAGCTTAAGACAGGGGGCTTACTATGGCTACACCTTC CASSLRQGAYYGYTF TRBD1 TRBJ1-2 few TRBV11-2
TGTGCCAGCAGCCCACGGGCTAGCGGGGGCAATGAGCAGTTCTTC CASSPRASGGNEQFF TRBD2 TRBJ2-1 few TRBV7-9
TGCAGTGCTAGATGGAGGGAGACCCAGTACTTC CSARWRETQYF NA TRBJ2-5 few TRBV20-1
TGCGCCAGCAGCCCGGCTGGGACTAGCGCCCGCTACGAGCAGTACTTC CASSPAGTSARYEQYF TRBD2 TRBJ2-7 NA TRBV5-1
TGTGCCAGCAGCTTAGGACTAGCGGGGCCCGTAGAGACCCAGTACTTC CASSLGLAGPVETQYF TRBD2 TRBJ2-5 few TRBV2
TGTGCCAGTAGTTCTATCGCGAACACCGGGGAGCTGTTTTTT CASSSIANTGELFF NA TRBJ2-2 NA TRBV19